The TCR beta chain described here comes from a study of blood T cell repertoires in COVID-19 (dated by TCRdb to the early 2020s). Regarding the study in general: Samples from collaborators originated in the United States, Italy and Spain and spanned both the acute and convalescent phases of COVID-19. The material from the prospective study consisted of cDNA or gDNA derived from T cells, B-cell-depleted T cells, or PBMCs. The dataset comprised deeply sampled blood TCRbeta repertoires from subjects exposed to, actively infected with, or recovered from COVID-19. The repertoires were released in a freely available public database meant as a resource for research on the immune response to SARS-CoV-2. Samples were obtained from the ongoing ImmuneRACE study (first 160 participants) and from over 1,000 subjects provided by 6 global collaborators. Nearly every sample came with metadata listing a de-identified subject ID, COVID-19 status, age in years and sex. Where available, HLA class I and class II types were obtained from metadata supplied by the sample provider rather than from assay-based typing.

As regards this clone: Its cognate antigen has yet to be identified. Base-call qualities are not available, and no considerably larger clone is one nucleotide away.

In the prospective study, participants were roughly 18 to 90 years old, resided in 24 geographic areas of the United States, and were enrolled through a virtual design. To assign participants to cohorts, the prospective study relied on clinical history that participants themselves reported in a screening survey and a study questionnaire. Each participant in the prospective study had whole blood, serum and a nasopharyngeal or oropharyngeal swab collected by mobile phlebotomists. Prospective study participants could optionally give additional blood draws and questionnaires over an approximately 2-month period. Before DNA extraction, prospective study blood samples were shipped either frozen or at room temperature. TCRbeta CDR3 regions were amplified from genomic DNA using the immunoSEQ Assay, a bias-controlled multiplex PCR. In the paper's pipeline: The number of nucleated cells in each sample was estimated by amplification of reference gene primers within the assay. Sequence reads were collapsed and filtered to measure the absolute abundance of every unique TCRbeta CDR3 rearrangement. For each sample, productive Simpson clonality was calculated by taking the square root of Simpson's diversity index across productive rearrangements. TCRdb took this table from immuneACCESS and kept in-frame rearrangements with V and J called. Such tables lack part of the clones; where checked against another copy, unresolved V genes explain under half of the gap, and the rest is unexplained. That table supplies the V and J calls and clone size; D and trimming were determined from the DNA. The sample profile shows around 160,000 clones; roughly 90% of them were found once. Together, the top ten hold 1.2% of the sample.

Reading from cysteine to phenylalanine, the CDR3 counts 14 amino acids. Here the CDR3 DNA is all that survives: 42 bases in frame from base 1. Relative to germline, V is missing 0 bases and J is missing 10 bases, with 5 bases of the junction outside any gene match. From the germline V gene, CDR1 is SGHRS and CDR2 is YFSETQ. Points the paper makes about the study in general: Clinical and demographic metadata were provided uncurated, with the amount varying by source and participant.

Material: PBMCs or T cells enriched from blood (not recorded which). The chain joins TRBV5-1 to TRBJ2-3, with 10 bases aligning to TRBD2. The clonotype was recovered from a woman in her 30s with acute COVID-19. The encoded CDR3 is CASSLELAGGPQYF. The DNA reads TGCGCCAGCAGCTTGGAGTTAGCGGGAGGCCCGCAGTATTTT.